One and the same sample provided the 30 T cell receptor beta chains below, sequenced in a study of CD8+ T cells in alopecia areata. The sequencing template was cDNA reverse transcribed from extracted RNA. TCRdb's copy holds only in-frame clones and misses some; the assay was immunoSEQ multiplex PCR. The sample consists of fewer than 250,000 clones, approximately 52% of them appearing once. The sample consisted of CD4+ T cells sorted from blood, taken at week 0. These receptors all stem from a human donor with alopecia areata.

The CDR3 region has the DNA TGTGCCAGCAGCTCAGACCCTCCGACAGGTCTCTATGGCTACACCTTC. Encoded protein: CASSSDPPTGLYGYTF. The chain couples TRBV7-8 to TRBJ1-2, with D possibly TRBD1 on 6 matching bases. Germline CDR1 and CDR2: SGHVS and FQNEAQ. V gave up 4 bases and J gave up 4 bases, with 19 bases separating them. The CDR3 runs 16 residues.

This clone has a handful of counts. The CDR3 is CASSSYTAGNQPQHF. The CDR3 DNA is TGTGCCAGCAGCTCTTATACGGCAGGAAATCAGCCCCAGCATTTT. This sequence joins TRBV7-2 and TRBJ1-5; no firm D call. V lost 4 bases to trimming and J lost 4 bases, with 14 bases between them. Germline V lookup: CDR1 SGHTA, CDR2 FQGNSA. The CDR3 is made up of 15 amino acids.

The chain employs TRBV7-6 and TRBJ2-7; D assignment may be TRBD1 or TRBD2 (5 bases each). Per germline, CDR1 SGHVS and CDR2 FNYEAQ. V was clipped by 1 base and J by 9 bases, with 13 bases between them. The CDR3 is 13 amino acids. The DNA of the CDR3 is TGTGCCAGCAGCTTAGAACAGGATGGGAGGCAGTACTTC. This gives the protein CASSLEQDGRQYF. Full variable domain (remainder filled in from reference TRBV7-6 and TRBJ2-7): GAGVSQSPRYKVTKRGQDVALRCDPISGHVSLYWYRQALGQGPEFLTYFNYEAQQDKSGLPNDRFSAERPEGSISTLTIQRTEQRDSAMYRCASSLEQDGRQYFGPGTRLTVT.

This clone has a handful of counts. The chain combines TRBV7-2 with TRBJ1-5; D call uncertain. The CDR3 extends over 14 amino acids. The germline gives CDR1 SGHTA, CDR2 FQGNSA. Trimming took off 2 bases at V and 5 bases at J, with 10 bases between the two ends. The CDR3 spells CASSLRRFDQPQHF. CDR3 sequence (DNA): TGTGCCAGCAGCTTACGGAGATTCGATCAGCCCCAGCATTTT. The variable domain in full, with the rest retrieved from reference TRBV7-2 and TRBJ1-5, is GAGVSQSPSNKVTEKGKDVELRCDPISGHTALYWYRQSLGQGLEFLIYFQGNSAPDKSGLPSDRFSAERTGGSVSTLTIQRTQQEDSAVYLCASSLRRFDQPQHFGDGTRLSIL.

This clone was detected once. The genes are TRBV5-8 and TRBJ1-2; the D is unclear. This CDR3 is built from 15 residues. Trimming removed 0 bases from V and 4 bases from J, with 13 bases in between. The germline gives CDR1 SGHTS, CDR2 YDEGEE. DNA of the CDR3: TGTGCCAGCAGCTTGGTCCCCGAATATTTCTATGGCTACACCTTC. Translating gives CASSLVPEYFYGYTF.

The chain employs TRBV4-1 and TRBJ1-4; TRBD1 matches at 11 bases. The CDR3 has 15 residues. Losses at the gene ends were 1 base for V and 7 bases for J; bases not matched to a gene: 2. Per the germline V gene, CDR1 is MGHRA and CDR2 is YSYEKL. The CDR3 sequence: CASSQGTGGGEKLFF. The CDR3 DNA is TGCGCCAGCAGCCAAGGGACAGGGGGCGGTGAAAAACTGTTTTTT.

This clone showed up just a few times. The genes are TRBV7-3 and TRBJ1-2; tentative D call: TRBD1 (5 bases). This CDR3 has 13 residues. Between the trimmed V and J ends, which lost 5 bases and 5 bases, there was a span of 12 bases. Germline V CDR1 and CDR2: SGHTA, FQGTGA. The CDR3 reads CASSPRGTYGYTF. The DNA for the CDR3 is TGTGCCAGCAGCCCTCGGGGGACGTATGGCTACACCTTC.

The gene calls are TRBV11-2 and TRBJ2-5, with a tentative D call TRBD2 (6 bases). CDR3 length: 14 residues. V was clipped by 8 bases and J by 4 bases, with 17 bases between them. Looked up from germline, CDR1 is SGHAT and CDR2 is FQNNGV. For the CDR3, the DNA is TGTGCCAGCCTAGACCGGGGGAGAGGAGAGACCCAGTACTTC. This translates into CASLDRGRGETQYF.

V and J are TRBV30 and TRBJ1-4; D gene ambiguous. V was clipped by 2 bases and J by 6 bases, with 16 bases between them. Germline V gene sequence: CDR1 GTSNPN, CDR2 SVGIG (reference sequence). The CDR3 covers 15 residues. The CDR3 is CAWSNPGGTDEKLFF. CDR3 nucleotides: TGTGCCTGGAGTAACCCTGGAGGTACGGATGAAAAACTGTTTTTT.

This chain links TRBV2 with TRBJ1-2; perhaps TRBD1 as D (5 bases). This CDR3 is built from 16 residues. Germline V lookup: CDR1 SNHLY, CDR2 FYNNEI. Trimming removed 1 base from V and 4 bases from J, with 16 bases in between. CDR3 region: CASSEGQKVGGYGYTF. The CDR3, as DNA: TGTGCCAGCAGTGAAGGACAGAAGGTTGGTGGCTATGGCTACACCTTC.

This clone occurred many times. The chain couples TRBV9 to TRBJ2-7, with D unclear. V was shortened by 4 bases and J by 2 bases, with 10 bases between the two germline ends. Germline assignment: CDR1 SGDLS and CDR2 YYNGEE. This CDR3 region has 13 residues. CDR3 region: CASSPTTTYEQYF. CDR3 in DNA: TGTGCCAGCAGCCCCACGACGACCTACGAGCAGTACTTC.

The rearrangement uses TRBV7-3 and TRBJ2-7, with 10 bases aligning to TRBD2. The CDR3 consists of 14 residues. V shed 5 bases and J 8 bases; nucleotides not matched to a gene: 9. Germline assignment: CDR1 SGHTA and CDR2 FQGTGA. As DNA, the CDR3 is TGTGCCAGCAGCCAAGGACTAGCGGCTTCCCAGCAGTACTTC. Residues: CASSQGLAASQQYF.

The chain joins TRBV7-2 to TRBJ2-1, with TRBD2 identical over 11 bases. Looked up from germline, CDR1 is SGHTA and CDR2 is FQGNSA. V trimming: 3 bases; J trimming: 5 bases; junction bases outside the gene matches: 3. This CDR3 region has 15 residues. CDR3 in amino acids: CASSLLAGGNNEQFF. CDR3 nucleotide sequence: TGTGCCAGCAGCTTGCTAGCGGGAGGCAACAATGAGCAGTTCTTC.

This clone was recorded once. The V and J genes are TRBV30 and TRBJ1-2; 8 bases fit TRBD1. The CDR3 covers 13 residues. CDR1 and CDR2 (germline): GTSNPN, SVGIG (reference sequence). Trimming at V came to 5 bases and at J to 3 bases, leaving 5 bases not matched to a gene. Here the CDR3 reads CAWAKQGDYGYTF. The CDR3 DNA follows: TGTGCCTGGGCGAAACAGGGGGACTATGGCTACACCTTC.

This clone was recorded only once. J is TRBJ1-1 and V is TRBV19; no clear D gene. The germline V gene has CDR1 LNHDA and CDR2 SQIVND (reference sequence). The CDR3 sequence is 15 residues long. V lost 4 bases and J 3 bases, leaving 15 bases between the germline ends. CDR3 coding DNA: TGTGCCAGTAGTAATCTCCGGGTAGCCGACACTGAAGCTTTCTTT. As protein: CASSNLRVADTEAFF. Looking up the rest from reference TRBV19 and TRBJ1-1 gives the full variable domain: DGGITQSPKYLFRKEGQNVTLSCEQNLNHDAMYWYRQDPGQGLRLIYYSQIVNDFQKGDIAEGYSVSREKKESFPLTVTSAQKNPTAFYLCASSNLRVADTEAFFGQGTRLTVV.

This clone was observed a single time. The chain is built from TRBV10-1 and TRBJ2-7; 8 positions match TRBD2. The CDR3 is 15 amino acids. Germline CDR1 is WNHNN and CDR2 is SYGVQD (reference sequence). J was trimmed by 3 bases and V by 6 bases; bases with no gene match: 10. The CDR3 coding sequence is TGCGCCAGCAGCGAGGCCGGGACTAGAAACTACGAGCAGTACTTC. It encodes CASSEAGTRNYEQYF.

This chain uses TRBV6-5 with TRBJ2-7; D is uncertain. Looked up from germline, CDR1 is MNHEY and CDR2 is SVGAGI. The germline V and J ends were trimmed by 4 bases and 1 base, with 11 bases remaining between them. This CDR3 comprises 14 residues. The CDR3 DNA follows: TGTGCCAGCAGTTCCCGGGCAGTTTCCTACGAGCAGTACTTC. It is translated as CASSSRAVSYEQYF.

Many counts were recorded for this clone. The chain joins TRBV19 to TRBJ1-1, with 8 nucleotides matching TRBD1. The CDR3 contains 12 residues. Germline CDR1 and CDR2: LNHDA and SQIVND (reference sequence). Trimming cost V 7 bases and J 5 bases; bases outside gene matches: 3. The CDR3 loop reads CASNDRGTEAFF. In DNA, the CDR3 is TGTGCCAGTAACGACAGGGGAACTGAAGCTTTCTTT.

This clone was seen more than once but under ten times. The V and J genes are TRBV6-1 and TRBJ1-2; TRBD1 might be the D (5 bases). With 6 bases removed from V and 0 bases from J, the gap between germline ends came to 11 bases. CDR3 length: 14 residues. Germline V gene data show CDR1 as MNHNS and CDR2 as SASEGT. In DNA, the CDR3 is TGTGCCAGCAGATCGCGACAGACTAACTATGGCTACACCTTC. Its translation: CASRSRQTNYGYTF.

The chain employs TRBV2 and TRBJ2-6; D ambiguous. Germline V CDR1 and CDR2: SNHLY, FYNNEI. The V end lost 6 bases, the J end lost 0 bases, and 9 bases lay between the germline ends. CDR3 length: 15 amino acids. CDR3 sequence (DNA): TGTGCCAGCAGGGCCAGGAGCTCTGGGGCCAACGTCCTGACTTTC. Protein: CASRARSSGANVLTF.

The rearrangement uses TRBV11-2 and TRBJ1-2, with D unclear. The CDR3 has 13 residues. Germline CDR1 is SGHAT and CDR2 is FQNNGV. The germline V and J ends were trimmed by 5 bases and 4 bases, with 11 bases remaining between them. In DNA form, the CDR3 reads TGTGCCAGCAGCGTTGGAGTGAGCTATGGCTACACCTTC. Its translation: CASSVGVSYGYTF.

This sequence joins TRBV29-1 and TRBJ1-2, with 8 bases identical to TRBD1. V lost 3 bases, J lost 13 bases, and 13 bases stayed unmatched. This CDR3 has 13 amino acids. Per germline, CDR1 SQVTM and CDR2 ANQGSEA. The CDR3 loop reads CSVDRDRRGGVTF. As DNA, the CDR3 is TGCAGCGTTGACCGGGACAGGAGAGGTGGAGTCACCTTC.

This clone was counted a few times. This chain links TRBV29-1 with TRBJ2-5; D is uncertain. The CDR3 spans 13 residues. The V end was cut by 4 bases, the J end by 4 bases, with 13 bases between. Per the germline V gene, CDR1 is SQVTM and CDR2 is ANQGSEA. The CDR3 bases are TGCAGCGTTGTGCTACAACTAACAGAGACCCAGTACTTC. Protein sequence: CSVVLQLTETQYF. The full variable domain, in which reference TRBV29-1 and TRBJ2-5 provide the parts outside the CDR3, is SAVISQKPSRDICQRGTSLTIQCQVDSQVTMMFWYRQQPGQSLTLIATANQGSEATYESGFVIDKFPISRPNLTFSTLTVSNMSPEDSSIYLCSVVLQLTETQYFGPGTRLLVL.

This chain connects TRBV5-1 to TRBJ2-7, with D possibly being TRBD1 (6 bases). Per the germline V gene, CDR1 is SGHRS and CDR2 is YFSETQ. The CDR3 covers 16 residues. V was trimmed by 1 base and J by 0 bases, leaving 14 bases between them. CDR3 in DNA: TGCGCCAGCAGCTTGTTCGGACAGATGAGCTCCTACGAGCAGTACTTC. Protein sequence: CASSLFGQMSSYEQYF. The variable domain in full, with the rest retrieved from reference TRBV5-1 and TRBJ2-7, is KAGVTQTPRYLIKTRGQQVTLSCSPISGHRSVSWYQQTPGQGLQFLFEYFSETQRNKGNFPGRFSGRQFSNSRSEMNVSTLELGDSALYLCASSLFGQMSSYEQYFGPGTRLTVT.

V and J are TRBV9 and TRBJ2-2; possibly TRBD2 for D (5 bases). Trimming removed 4 bases from V and 3 bases from J, with 10 bases in between. Per germline, CDR1 SGDLS and CDR2 YYNGEE. This CDR3 has 14 residues. The DNA for the CDR3 is TGTGCCAGCAGCAAAAGCGGATACACCGGGGAGCTGTTTTTT. This codes for CASSKSGYTGELFF.

This chain connects TRBV29-1 to TRBJ1-1; D gene uncertain. The CDR3 contains 15 residues. Germline V CDR1 and CDR2: SQVTM, ANQGSEA. Trimming pared 0 bases from V and 7 bases from J, leaving 18 bases between. CDR3 sequence: CSVEDLGDPGSEAFF. As DNA, the CDR3 is TGCAGCGTTGAAGATTTAGGCGATCCGGGCAGTGAAGCTTTCTTT.

This clone has only a few counts. This chain joins TRBV2 and TRBJ2-1, with D possibly matching TRBD2 (6 bases). CDR3 length equals 12 residues. V lost 7 bases and J 9 bases, leaving 13 bases between the germline ends. Germline CDR1 is SNHLY and CDR2 is FYNNEI. CDR3 DNA sequence: TGTGCCAGCATCGGGGAGGTCGGTGAGCAGTTCTTC. Translated, it gives CASIGEVGEQFF.

The V and J genes are TRBV27 and TRBJ2-2; D remains ambiguous. Germline V CDR1 and CDR2: MNHEY, SMNVEV (reference sequence). This CDR3 spans 10 amino acids. V was pared by 6 bases and J by 6 bases, with 2 bases between. The CDR3 sequence is CASRSGELFF. The CDR3 DNA follows: TGTGCCAGCAGATCCGGGGAGCTGTTTTTT.

The chain carries TRBV7-8 and TRBJ2-7, with 9 nucleotides matching TRBD2. J was trimmed by 3 bases and V by 4 bases; bases with no gene match: 7. The CDR3 spans 15 residues. Germline V gene lookup returns CDR1 SGHVS and CDR2 FQNEAQ. CDR3 coding DNA: TGTGCCAGCAGCTCACTTAGCGGGGGTCACTACGAGCAGTACTTC. It translates to CASSSLSGGHYEQYF.

This clone was observed a handful of times. The chain uses TRBV6-5 and TRBJ2-1; 11 nucleotides align to TRBD2. The V and J ends lost 5 bases and 12 bases, in that order; junction bases with no gene match: 9. The CDR3 has 14 amino acids. Germline V lookup: CDR1 MNHEY, CDR2 SVGAGI. Here the CDR3 DNA reads TGTGCCAGCAGTCCGGGACTAGCGGCCTCTACGCAGTTCTTC. It codes for CASSPGLAASTQFF.